Listed here are 20 T cell receptor beta chains from one sample, sequenced in a study of cytomegalovirus exposure and HLA in healthy donors (dated by TCRdb to 2015 to 2018). Library construction relied on the immunoSEQ multiplex PCR assay. For the multiplex PCR, a mixture combining 60 forward primers for TCR Vbeta segments and 13 reverse primers for TCR Jbeta segments was used. This is the immuneACCESS table as TCRdb keeps it, with only in-frame sequences that have V and J called. A part of the clones is gone; compared with another copy, unresolved V genes explain less than half, and the rest is unexplained. A total of under 200,000 clones appear in this sample, 80% to 90% of them only once. Around 0.8% of the sample is held by the ten biggest clonotypes. The sequenced material came from PBMCs. These receptors were taken from a woman aged 18-29 years in good health and CMV-seronegative.

This chain joins TRBV7-9 and TRBJ1-2; 8 bases are shared with TRBD1. After removal of 4 bases from V and 6 bases from J, the junction contained 19 bases not matched to a gene. In germline, CDR1 is SEHNR, CDR2 FQNEAQ (reference sequence). This CDR3 spans 18 amino acids. CDR3 nucleotide sequence: TGTGCCAGCAGCTCCCTAATTGTCTTGGACAGGGAACTGGATGGCTACACCTTC. This codes for CASSSLIVLDRELDGYTF.

Of note for this clone: The same CDR3 arises from other DNA sequences in this sample as well. The genes are TRBV18 and TRBJ2-1; 8 bases map to TRBD2. With V trimmed by 2 bases and J by 6 bases, 3 bases remained unmatched. The CDR3 length is 14 residues. Germline CDR1 and CDR2: KGHSH and LQKENI. The CDR3 region is CASSPAGGSNEQFF. The CDR3 DNA follows: TGTGCCAGCTCACCAGCGGGAGGATCCAATGAGCAGTTCTTC.

This rearrangement joins TRBV4-3 to TRBJ1-4; no clear D gene. The CDR3 totals 16 residues. The V end was cut by 4 bases, the J end by 6 bases, with 18 bases between. Germline values: CDR1 LGHNA, CDR2 YSLEER. The CDR3 DNA follows: TGCGCCAGCAGCCCGGCCGGAAGCCCGGGATATGAAAAACTGTTTTTT. Amino acids: CASSPAGSPGYEKLFF.

The V call is TRBV11-2, the J call TRBJ2-1; a weak D match, TRBD2 (5 bases). CDR1 is SGHAT, CDR2 FQNNGV, per germline. Between the trimmed V and J ends, which lost 1 base and 3 bases, there was a span of 16 bases. The CDR3 has 17 residues. CDR3 residues: CASSLGIVSDYYNEQFF. The DNA for the CDR3 is TGTGCCAGCAGCTTAGGGATAGTTAGCGACTACTACAATGAGCAGTTCTTC.

This chain links TRBV27 with TRBJ2-7; possibly TRBD2 for D (7 bases). The V end was cut by 2 bases, the J end by 4 bases, with 15 bases between. CDR1 and CDR2 (germline): MNHEY, SMNVEV (reference sequence). The CDR3 totals 15 residues. The CDR3 sequence is CASSLGNGGQYEQYF. The DNA for the CDR3 is TGTGCCAGCAGTTTAGGGAACGGGGGGCAATACGAGCAGTACTTC.

This chain uses TRBV9 with TRBJ1-3; 8 bases match TRBD1. J gave up 4 bases and V 4 bases, and 7 bases lay outside the gene matches. This CDR3 spans 15 amino acids. The germline CDR1 and CDR2 sequences are SGDLS and YYNGEE. The CDR3 here is CASSPQGAKGNTIYF. CDR3 nucleotide sequence: TGTGCCAGCAGCCCTCAGGGGGCTAAAGGAAACACCATATATTTT. Full variable domain (remainder filled in from reference TRBV9 and TRBJ1-3): DSGVTQTPKHLITATGQRVTLRCSPRSGDLSVYWYQQSLDQGLQFLIQYYNGEERAKGNILERFSAQQFPDLHSELNLSSLELGDSALYFCASSPQGAKGNTIYFGEGSWLTVV.

V is TRBV6-4 and J is TRBJ2-1, with 8 bases aligning to TRBD2. The CDR3 is 14 amino acids. Germline V gene data show CDR1 as MRHNA and CDR2 as SNTAGT. With 4 bases clipped from V and 5 bases from J, the junction kept 4 bases outside the gene matches. This chain's CDR3 is CASSVREGHNEQFF. For the CDR3, the DNA is TGTGCCAGCAGTGTTCGGGAGGGCCACAATGAGCAGTTCTTC.

The genes are TRBV30 and TRBJ1-1; tentative D call: TRBD1 (6 bases). Trimming cost V 7 bases and J 0 bases, with 18 bases left between them. This CDR3 has 15 residues. Per the germline V gene, CDR1 is GTSNPN and CDR2 is SVGIG (reference sequence). The CDR3 bases are TGTGCCTCGAGGGGGGAGGTCAGCTTGAACACTGAAGCTTTCTTT. This sequence encodes CASRGEVSLNTEAFF. Supplemented by reference TRBV30 and TRBJ1-1, the full variable domain reads SQTIHQWPATLVQPVGSPLSLECTVEGTSNPNLYWYRQAAGRGLQLLFYSVGIGQISSEVPQNLSASRPQDRQFILSSKKLLLSDSGFYLCASRGEVSLNTEAFFGQGTRLTVV.

This clone was recorded only once. J is TRBJ2-2 and V is TRBV27; 11 bases are a match to TRBD2. V shed 4 bases and J 4 bases; nucleotides not matched to a gene: 2. Germline V gene sequence: CDR1 MNHEY, CDR2 SMNVEV (reference sequence). There are 15 residues in the CDR3. CDR3 sequence (DNA): TGTGCCAGCAGTTCACTAGCGGGAGCCACCGGGGAGCTGTTTTTT. Translation gives CASSSLAGATGELFF.

Comment on this clone: An end of the junction does not agree with germline; a read error may underlie this. The genes are TRBV7-9 and TRBJ2-2, with D tentatively TRBD2 (6 bases). The length of the CDR3 is 18 residues. The germline V gene has CDR1 SEHNR and CDR2 FQNEAQ (reference sequence). The CDR3 region has the DNA TGTGCCAGCATGTCCCCGGGACCGATGGAAGGAAACACCGGGGGGCTGTTTTTT. This gives the protein CASMSPGPMEGNTGGLFF. The variable domain in full, completed from reference TRBV7-9 and TRBJ2-2, reads DTGVSQNPRHKITKRGQNVTFRCDPISEHNRLYWYRQTLGQGPEFLTYFQNEAQLEKSRLLSDRFSAERPKGSFSTLEIQRTEQGDSAMYLCASMSPGPMEGNTGGLFFGEGSRLTVL.

The rearrangement links TRBV7-9 to TRBJ2-7; D is uncertain. The CDR3 extends over 12 amino acids. Between the trimmed V and J ends, which lost 4 bases and 5 bases, there was a span of 9 bases. CDR1 SEHNR and CDR2 FQNEAQ come from the germline V gene (reference sequence). In DNA form, the CDR3 reads TGTGCCAGCAGCTCGACCCAGGACGAGCAGTACTTC. It yields the protein CASSSTQDEQYF.

V is TRBV19 and J is TRBJ2-7; 7 bases map to TRBD1. Per germline, CDR1 LNHDA and CDR2 SQIVND (reference sequence). There are 14 residues in the CDR3. Germline trimming cut 8 bases from V and 3 bases from J; bases unmatched to any gene: 10. CDR3 residues: CASGRQGSVYEQYF. CDR3 coding DNA: TGTGCCAGTGGACGACAGGGAAGCGTCTACGAGCAGTACTTC.

The chain uses TRBV5-1 and TRBJ2-7; TRBD2 might be the D (5 bases). CDR1 and CDR2 (germline): SGHRS, YFSETQ. This CDR3 is built from 15 residues. Trimming shortened V by 5 bases and J by 0 bases, and 15 bases separated the two germline ends. The CDR3 loop is CASSLDSAGSYEQYF. In DNA form, the CDR3 reads TGCGCCAGCAGTCTAGACTCGGCGGGCTCCTACGAGCAGTACTTC. The entire variable domain, with the rest obtained from reference TRBV5-1 and TRBJ2-7, is as follows: KAGVTQTPRYLIKTRGQQVTLSCSPISGHRSVSWYQQTPGQGLQFLFEYFSETQRNKGNFPGRFSGRQFSNSRSEMNVSTLELGDSALYLCASSLDSAGSYEQYFGPGTRLTVT.

The rearrangement links TRBV13 to TRBJ2-3, with TRBD2 as a possible D gene (6 bases). The germline V and J ends were trimmed by 5 bases and 1 base, with 13 bases remaining between them. In germline, CDR1 is PRHDT, CDR2 FYEKMQ (reference sequence). The CDR3 runs to 15 residues. The CDR3 nucleotides are TGTGCCAGCAGCCTCGGCGGGACTGGCACAGATACGCAGTATTTT. This codes for CASSLGGTGTDTQYF.

This chain uses TRBV10-3 with TRBJ2-1, with TRBD2 identical over 14 bases. CDR1 is ENHRY and CDR2 is SYGVKD in the germline V gene. The length of the CDR3 is 17 residues. Trimming at V came to 8 bases and at J to 0 bases, leaving 6 bases not matched to a gene. The CDR3 sequence is CAIAGLAGESSYNEQFF. The CDR3 DNA reads as TGTGCCATCGCGGGACTAGCGGGAGAGAGCTCCTACAATGAGCAGTTCTTC.

The V call is TRBV5-6, the J call TRBJ1-2, with 8 bases identical to TRBD1. J gave up 4 bases and V 0 bases, and 5 bases lay outside the gene matches. This CDR3 has 15 amino acids. CDR1 SGHDT and CDR2 YYEEEE come from the germline V gene. CDR3 residues: CASSLGTGRIYGYTF. The CDR3 coding sequence is TGTGCCAGCAGCTTGGGGACAGGGCGAATCTATGGCTACACCTTC. Full variable domain (remainder filled in from reference TRBV5-6 and TRBJ1-2): DAGVTQSPTHLIKTRGQQVTLRCSPKSGHDTVSWYQQALGQGPQFIFQYYEEEERQRGNFPDRFSGHQFPNYSSELNVNALLLGDSALYLCASSLGTGRIYGYTFGSGTRLTVV.

V usage is TRBV11-2 and J usage is TRBJ2-1, with TRBD1 matching over 9 bases. In germline, CDR1 is SGHAT, CDR2 FQNNGV. The junction had 5 bases not matched to a gene; V was cut back by 3 bases and J by 8 bases. This CDR3 has 14 residues. The CDR3 nucleotides are TGTGCCAGCAGCTTGGGACAGGGATGGGATGAGCAGTTCTTC. Translated, it gives CASSLGQGWDEQFF.

This sequence joins TRBV5-1 and TRBJ2-6; 7 bases fit TRBD1. This CDR3 has 20 residues. The germline gives CDR1 SGHRS, CDR2 YFSETQ. V shed 0 bases and J 2 bases; nucleotides not matched to a gene: 14. CDR3 DNA: TGCGCCAGCAGCTTGGCCCCTTCACCCTCCAGGGGGACTGGGGCCAACGTCCTGACTTTC. This sequence encodes CASSLAPSPSRGTGANVLTF.

The V gene is TRBV28, the J gene TRBJ2-7, with TRBD2 matching 9 bases. J was trimmed by 3 bases and V by 10 bases; bases with no gene match: 25. Germline V CDR1 and CDR2: MDHEN, SYDVKM. This CDR3 contains 19 residues. The CDR3 spells CAIDDGIGASGNVSYEQYF. The DNA of the CDR3 is TGTGCCATCGACGACGGCATTGGGGCTAGCGGGAATGTTAGCTACGAGCAGTACTTC.

V gene TRBV20-1 combines with J gene TRBJ2-1; D unresolved. CDR1 is DFQATT and CDR2 is SNEGSKA in the germline V gene (reference sequence). V was cut by 5 bases and J by 3 bases, with 5 bases left in between. This CDR3 has 11 residues. The CDR3 nucleotides read TGCAGTGCTCCGAGCTACAATGAGCAGTTCTTC. Translated, it gives CSAPSYNEQFF.